This T cell receptor (beta chain) was sequenced for a study of blood T cell repertoires in COVID-19. Overall study: Nucleic acid was either cDNA or gDNA, and it came from T cells, B-cell-depleted T cells, or PBMCs.

The germline V gene encodes CDR1 MNHEY and CDR2 SMNVEV (reference sequence). J lost 3 bases, V lost 4 bases, and 6 bases had no gene match. This CDR3 contains 14 residues. All enrollees were about 18 to 89 years old and from under 25 US areas. Sequencing was performed with immunoSEQ multiplex PCR; in TCRdb, only in-frame clones are kept and a portion is missing. The sample holds 250,000 to 300,000 clones; approximately 85% are singletons and the top ten take around 1.8%. The sample comprised PBMCs or T cells enriched from blood (not recorded which). The chain uses TRBV27 and TRBJ2-7; 7 bases map to TRBD2. The sequence was obtained from a woman aged 45-60 years who had recovered from COVID-19. The CDR3 sequence is CASSSWRESYEQYF. DNA of the CDR3: TGTGCCAGCAGTTCCTGGCGGGAGAGCTACGAGCAGTACTTC.